These 29 T cell receptor beta chains were all obtained from the same sample, sequenced in a study of CD8+CD57+ T cells in acquired aplastic anemia. Patients chosen for sequencing had CD8+CD57+ cells that had expanded, as shown by flow cytometry. Genomic DNA served as template for TCR beta VDJ and CDR3 profiling. TCRdb re-analysed the reads in MiXCR, keeping a single row per CDR3 protein. The data show a few hundred thousand distinct CDR3 sequences, with roughly 34% seen just once and 0.8% to 0.85% held by the top ten. Specimen: sorted CD4+, CD8+, or CD8+CD57+ T cells (not recorded which) from PBMCs. The source of these receptors is a human donor with aplastic anemia.

J is TRBJ1-5 and V is TRBV19; the D gene is possibly TRBD1 (5 bases). Trimming left V 3 bases short and J 0 bases short, with 12 bases between. The CDR3 is made up of 16 amino acids. Germline assignment: CDR1 LNHDA and CDR2 SQIVND (reference sequence). The CDR3 nucleotides are TGTGCCAGTAGTATGGTCACAGGAAATAGCAATCAGCCCCAGCATTTT. It codes for CASSMVTGNSNQPQHF.

The chain joins TRBV7-3 to TRBJ2-3, with 10 bases fitting TRBD2. CDR1 and CDR2 from the germline V gene are SGHTA and FQGTGA. V shed 3 bases, J shed 5 bases, and the junction held 2 bases outside the gene matches. CDR3 length: 14 residues. CDR3: CASSLRLAGDTQYF. DNA of the CDR3: TGTGCCAGCAGCTTGCGACTAGCGGGAGATACGCAGTATTTT.

This chain connects TRBV4-2 to TRBJ2-7, with 8 bases that match TRBD2. V trimming: 6 bases; J trimming: 4 bases; junction bases outside the gene matches: 8. The CDR3 is made up of 14 amino acids. Germline CDR1 reads LGHNA; CDR2 reads YNFKEQ. CDR3 DNA: TGTGCCAGCAGGAATAGCGGGGAAAAATACGAGCAGTACTTC. Protein sequence: CASRNSGEKYEQYF.

This clonotype showed up just a few times. This chain connects TRBV6-2 or TRBV6-3 to TRBJ1-1, with D unclear. This CDR3 is 15 amino acids long. Between the trimmed V and J ends, which lost 3 bases and 1 base, there was a span of 12 bases. Germline V gene sequence: CDR1 MNHEY, CDR2 SVGEGT. The CDR3 spells CASSYRGPTNTEAFF. Written as DNA, the CDR3 is TGTGCCAGCAGTTATAGAGGGCCGACGAACACTGAAGCTTTCTTT.

The V call is TRBV25-1, the J call TRBJ2-7, with D perhaps matching TRBD1 or TRBD2 (5 bases each). CDR3 length: 15 amino acids. CDR1 is MGHDK and CDR2 is SYGVNS in the germline V gene. CDR3 coding DNA: TGTGCTAGGACATCGGGGCCCCATAAAGGATACGAGCAGTACTTC. This gives the protein CARTSGPHKGYEQYF.

The gene calls are TRBV29-1 and TRBJ1-1, with D uncertain. There are 16 residues in the CDR3. Germline lookup yields CDR1 SQVTM and CDR2 ANQGSEA. Deletions cut 4 bases from V and 7 bases from J, with 25 bases between. The CDR3 protein is CSVALWPALEPVEAFF. The CDR3 coding sequence is TGCAGCGTTGCGCTTTGGCCCGCTCTGGAGCCCGTTGAAGCTTTCTTT.

The rearrangement links TRBV5-6 to TRBJ2-7; the match to TRBD2 covers 11 bases. Per the germline V gene, CDR1 is SGHDT and CDR2 is YYEEEE. The CDR3 has 14 amino acids. With V trimmed by 1 base and J by 5 bases, 2 bases remained unmatched. The DNA of the CDR3 is TGTGCCAGCAGCTTGCTAGCGGGAGGCCACGAGCAGTACTTC. Encoded protein: CASSLLAGGHEQYF.

This clonotype was detected a few times. This chain connects TRBV20-1 to TRBJ2-2; 12 bases line up with TRBD2. The V gene's germline CDR1 is DFQATT and CDR2 SNEGSKA (reference sequence). V was clipped by 6 bases and J by 1 base; unmatched bases: 3. The CDR3 is 15 residues long. The CDR3 here is CSARTSGVNTGELFF. In nucleotides, the CDR3 is TGCAGTGCGCGGACTAGCGGGGTGAACACCGGGGAGCTGTTTTTT.

This clonotype was found a few times. Here the CDR3 reads CSARDPVETQYF. The CDR3 DNA reads as TGCAGTGCTAGAGATCCGGTAGAGACCCAGTACTTC. The V gene is TRBV20-1, the J gene TRBJ2-5; D not resolved. Germline-derived CDR1 and CDR2 are DFQATT and SNEGSKA (reference sequence). V lost 0 bases to trimming and J lost 4 bases, with 6 bases between them. This CDR3 comprises 12 residues.

The table lists this clonotype with a count of one. This chain uses TRBV7-6 with TRBJ1-3; D ambiguous. With 5 bases removed from V and 0 bases from J, the gap between germline ends came to 8 bases. Germline V lookup: CDR1 SGHVS, CDR2 FNYEAQ. This CDR3 comprises 14 residues. CDR3 in amino acids: CASSRTNSGNTIYF. The CDR3, as DNA: TGTGCCAGCAGCCGGACTAACTCTGGAAACACCATATATTTT.

Only a few counts were recorded for this clonotype. The chain combines TRBV6-1 with TRBJ1-2; tentatively, D is TRBD1 (5 bases). There are 14 residues in the CDR3. CDR1 is MNHNS and CDR2 is SASEGT in the germline V gene. Trimming removed 0 bases from V and 7 bases from J, with 12 bases in between. The CDR3 nucleotides read TGTGCCAGCAGTGAAGCGGGCAGGGTAGCTGGCTACACCTTC. Translated, it gives CASSEAGRVAGYTF.

This clonotype has ten or more counts. This sequence joins TRBV5-1 and TRBJ1-6; D gene unclear. CDR3 length: 13 amino acids. Germline lookup yields CDR1 SGHRS and CDR2 YFSETQ. The V gene lost 4 bases and the J gene lost 7 bases, with 9 bases spanning the gap. The CDR3 sequence: CASSAIRNSPLHF. As DNA, the CDR3 is TGCGCCAGCAGCGCGATTCGGAATTCACCCCTCCACTTT. Using reference TRBV5-1 and TRBJ1-6 for the parts outside the CDR3, the full variable domain is KAGVTQTPRYLIKTRGQQVTLSCSPISGHRSVSWYQQTPGQGLQFLFEYFSETQRNKGNFPGRFSGRQFSNSRSEMNVSTLELGDSALYLCASSAIRNSPLHFGNGTRLTVT.

This clonotype was found many times. The chain has TRBV2 and TRBJ2-1, with 9 bases that match TRBD2. J gave up 5 bases and V 5 bases, and 7 bases lay outside the gene matches. CDR1 is SNHLY, CDR2 FYNNEI, per germline. The CDR3 has 15 residues. As DNA, the CDR3 is TGTGCCAGCAGTCGTAGCGGGGGATCCAACAATGAGCAGTTCTTC. Translation: CASSRSGGSNNEQFF.

At least ten counts were recorded for this clonotype. The chain has TRBV20-1 and TRBJ2-7; the match to TRBD1 covers 7 bases. The germline V gene encodes CDR1 DFQATT and CDR2 SNEGSKA (reference sequence). The J segment lost 0 bases and the V segment lost 8 bases, leaving 10 bases of the junction unmatched. The CDR3 has 14 residues. CDR3 loop: CSPKDRVSSYEQYF. CDR3 in DNA: TGCAGTCCTAAAGACAGGGTCTCCTCCTACGAGCAGTACTTC.

This clonotype was observed at least ten times. The V and J genes are TRBV14 and TRBJ2-5, with D hard to call. Germline V gives CDR1 SGHDN, CDR2 FVKESK. Deletions cut 2 bases from V and 5 bases from J, with 9 bases between. The CDR3 extends over 13 amino acids. CDR3 in amino acids: CASSQYLGETQYF. The CDR3 bases are TGTGCCAGCAGCCAATACCTTGGGGAGACCCAGTACTTC.

This rearrangement joins TRBV19 to TRBJ2-3; D unclear. The CDR3 has 13 residues. CDR1 is LNHDA, CDR2 SQIVND, per germline (reference sequence). Trimming left V 1 base short and J 5 bases short, with 7 bases between. Here the CDR3 reads CASSIGERDTQYF. For the CDR3, the DNA is TGTGCCAGTAGTATAGGAGAGCGAGATACGCAGTATTTT.

The rearrangement uses TRBV20-1 and TRBJ1-5, with 9 bases fitting TRBD1. This CDR3 has 14 residues. The germline gives CDR1 DFQATT, CDR2 SNEGSKA (reference sequence). V lost 6 bases, J lost 7 bases, and 10 bases stayed unmatched. Written as DNA, the CDR3 is TGCAGTGCCGCCGGGACAGGGCGGCGACAGCCCCAGCATTTT. This gives the protein CSAAGTGRRQPQHF.

This clonotype showed up many times. The rearrangement joins TRBV29-1 to TRBJ1-1, with TRBD1 matching 8 bases. CDR1 is SQVTM and CDR2 is ANQGSEA in the germline V gene. The CDR3 length is 14 residues. CDR3 sequence (DNA): TGCACCACGAGTACGACAGGGGCAAACACTGAAGCTTTCTTT. Protein product: CTTSTTGANTEAFF.

Regarding this clonotype: A read error may be the cause here, since a much bigger clone is one base away. The chain carries TRBV7-8 and TRBJ1-1, with 8 bases fitting TRBD1. Germline trimming cut 8 bases from V and 5 bases from J; bases unmatched to any gene: 10. The CDR3 extends over 14 amino acids. Germline CDR1 is SGHVS and CDR2 is FQNEAQ. The CDR3 DNA follows: TGTGCCAGCGGCCTAGACAGGGGTGATACTGAAGCTTTCTTT. This gives the protein CASGLDRGDTEAFF.

Many counts were recorded for this clonotype. The rearrangement links TRBV19 to TRBJ1-5; no clear D gene. Looked up from germline, CDR1 is LNHDA and CDR2 is SQIVND (reference sequence). This CDR3 is 14 amino acids long. V was cut by 1 base and J by 4 bases, with 8 bases left in between. CDR3 coding DNA: TGTGCCAGTAGTATAGCGACGGGGAATCAGCCCCAGCATTTT. As protein: CASSIATGNQPQHF.

This clonotype showed up just a few times. The rearrangement joins TRBV7-9 to TRBJ1-1; D remains ambiguous. The V end was cut by 5 bases, the J end by 1 base, with 11 bases between. This CDR3 comprises 14 residues. The germline gives CDR1 SEHNR, CDR2 FQNEAQ (reference sequence). The CDR3 coding sequence is TGTGCCAGCAGCCGATGGACGGAGAACACTGAAGCTTTCTTT. The encoded protein is CASSRWTENTEAFF.

V usage is TRBV5-1 and J usage is TRBJ2-7, with 10 bases lining up with TRBD1. After removal of 4 bases from V and 6 bases from J, the junction contained 13 bases not matched to a gene. Looked up from germline, CDR1 is SGHRS and CDR2 is YFSETQ. This CDR3 has 16 residues. The CDR3 nucleotides are TGCGCCAGCAGCCGAACTAAGGACAGGGGGGATCCCGAGCAGTACTTC. Amino acids: CASSRTKDRGDPEQYF. Combining the CDR3 with reference TRBV5-1 and TRBJ2-7 gives the whole variable domain KAGVTQTPRYLIKTRGQQVTLSCSPISGHRSVSWYQQTPGQGLQFLFEYFSETQRNKGNFPGRFSGRQFSNSRSEMNVSTLELGDSALYLCASSRTKDRGDPEQYFGPGTRLTVT.

This rearrangement joins TRBV19 to TRBJ2-1; D is perhaps TRBD1 (6 bases). V gave up 0 bases and J gave up 4 bases, with 13 bases separating them. The CDR3 is 16 amino acids. From germline, CDR1 is LNHDA and CDR2 SQIVND (reference sequence). The CDR3 here is CASSIDHQGKYNEQFF. DNA for the CDR3: TGTGCCAGTAGTATAGATCATCAGGGGAAATACAATGAGCAGTTCTTC.

To note about this clonotype: This may arise from a read error, as a much more abundant clone is one base away. This CDR3 fails to terminate in the conserved phenylalanine or tryptophan, so it likely reflects a read error. The J gene is TRBJ2-3, the V gene TRBV11-1, with unresolved D. The V gene lost 4 bases and the J gene lost 1 base, with 12 bases spanning the gap. Germline loops: CDR1 SGHAT, CDR2 FQDESV (reference sequence). The CDR3 totals 15 residues. CDR3 sequence: CASSSRTERTDTQYV. Here the CDR3 DNA reads TGTGCCAGCAGCTCACGGACGGAGCGCACAGATACGCAGTATGTT.

This chain joins TRBV7-9 and TRBJ1-2; 8 positions match TRBD1. There are 14 residues in the CDR3. Trimming removed 7 bases from V and 0 bases from J; junction bases left unmatched: 4. Germline V gives CDR1 SEHNR, CDR2 FQNEAQ (reference sequence). CDR3 in DNA: TGTGCCAGCACCCCGGACAGGGCTAACTATGGCTACACCTTC. This codes for CASTPDRANYGYTF.

The rearrangement joins TRBV7-6 to TRBJ2-2, with TRBD1 matching over 9 bases. The CDR3 totals 14 residues. V gave up 11 bases and J gave up 5 bases; unmatched junction bases: 9. The germline gives CDR1 SGHVS, CDR2 FNYEAQ. The chain's CDR3 is CAGGDRAWTGELFF. CDR3 DNA: TGTGCCGGGGGGGACAGGGCATGGACCGGGGAGCTGTTTTTT. Full variable domain (missing parts from reference TRBV7-6 and TRBJ2-2): GAGVSQSPRYKVTKRGQDVALRCDPISGHVSLYWYRQALGQGPEFLTYFNYEAQQDKSGLPNDRFSAERPEGSISTLTIQRTEQRDSAMYRCAGGDRAWTGELFFGEGSRLTVL.

In its sample, this clonotype was seen many times. The chain recombines TRBV9 with TRBJ2-5, with D perhaps TRBD1 (5 bases). Trimming took 3 bases from V and 0 from J, leaving 12 bases between them. CDR1 and CDR2 (germline): SGDLS, YYNGEE. The CDR3 consists of 15 residues. CDR3 sequence (DNA): TGTGCCAGCAGCGCTACGACAGCGTACCAAGAGACCCAGTACTTC. Translation gives CASSATTAYQETQYF.

This clonotype was picked up many times. The CDR3 DNA sequence: TGTGCCAGTACCCTCGGGGCCGGTCTAAAAGAGACCCAGTACTTC. Translated, it gives CASTLGAGLKETQYF. The rearrangement joins TRBV19 to TRBJ2-5; D may correspond to TRBD1 or TRBD2 (5 bases each). Looked up from germline, CDR1 is LNHDA and CDR2 is SQIVND (reference sequence). V lost 7 bases to trimming and J lost 3 bases, with 18 bases between them. This CDR3 has 15 residues.

Worth noting for this clonotype: Given a much more abundant clone one base away, this may be a read error. The rearrangement uses TRBV13 and TRBJ2-3; 12 nucleotides match TRBD2. The trim removed 5 bases at V and 2 bases at J, leaving 14 bases unmatched. This CDR3 spans 19 amino acids. Germline CDR1 is PRHDT and CDR2 is FYEKMQ (reference sequence). The CDR3 region has the DNA TGTGCCAGCAGCGTCGGGACAGGGCTAGCGGGGGGGGTCACAGATACGCAGTATTTT. Encoded protein: CASSVGTGLAGGVTDTQYF.